This TCR beta chain appears in the sequencing data of a study of Ad26.COV2.S vaccination and SARS-CoV-2 variants. Study-level information: Intramuscularly, Ad26.COV2.S was given either once or twice, 56 days apart.

Profiled with immunoSEQ multiplex PCR; TCRdb holds only in-frame clones, not every one. The sample yields some 390,000 clones, roughly nine tenths seen once. The V end lost 5 bases, the J end lost 4 bases, and 11 bases lay between the germline ends. CDR3 length: 13 amino acids. CDR1 and CDR2 from the germline V gene are SGHVS and FQNEAQ. Treatment here: 19 received Ad26.COV2.S at low or high dose, single or two shots; 5 received placebo; per-sample allocation not given. Sampling was done on day 63 after the first vaccine or placebo injection. The receptor was isolated from a person between 18 and 59 years old who received the Ad26.COV2.S COVID-19 vaccine or a placebo. Sequencing was performed on peripheral blood, taken in a trial of Ad26.COV2.S vaccine versus placebo. The chain carries TRBV7-8 and TRBJ1-2; D might be TRBD1 (6 bases). CDR3 nucleotide sequence: TGTGCCAGCAGCCCTCAGGGGTTCTATGGCTACACCTTC. This gives the protein CASSPQGFYGYTF.